The rows below give T cell receptor beta chains drawn from one sample of a study of HIV-infected patients and healthy controls. TCRdb reprocessed the 5' RACE reads with MiXCR, giving one entry per CDR3 protein. The sample carries more than 60,000 distinct CDR3 sequences, about 19% recorded once. Sequenced: CD4+ T cells from blood. All receptors come from a human donor in good health. Each CDR3 is given with its conserved first and last residue. D genes are given only for firm matches. Clone sizes are given selectively: once, few, many, or a class where the clone is expanded.

abundance	v_gene	d_gene	j_gene	CDR3aa	CDR3nt
few	TRBV23-1	TRBD2	TRBJ2-1	CASSKGLAGARSYNEQFF	TGCGCCAGCAGCAAGGGACTAGCGGGAGCCCGCTCCTACAATGAGCAGTTCTTC
.	TRBV7-2	.	TRBJ2-4	CASSPIGQSKNIQYF	TGTGCCAGCAGCCCGATCGGACAGTCCAAAAACATTCAGTACTTC
.	TRBV20-1	.	TRBJ1-5	CSARAQGNQPQHF	TGCAGTGCTAGAGCACAGGGCAATCAGCCCCAGCATTTT
many	TRBV7-9	.	TRBJ2-1	CASSPASSLNEQFF	TGTGCCAGCAGCCCTGCCAGCTCCCTCAATGAGCAGTTCTTC
.	TRBV28	.	TRBJ1-6	CASSTPLDASGSPLHF	TGTGCCAGCAGTACTCCGTTAGACGCTTCGGGTTCACCCCTCCACTTT
few	TRBV11-2	.	TRBJ1-1	CASSLEGGQGTEAFF	TGTGCCAGCAGCTTAGAGGGGGGGCAGGGCACTGAAGCTTTCTTT
few	TRBV20-1	.	TRBJ2-3	CSAISGKDTQYF	TGCAGTGCTATCTCAGGGAAAGATACGCAGTATTTT
.	TRBV19	TRBD1	TRBJ1-5	CATAPGQGQGAGNQPQHF	TGTGCCACAGCTCCGGGACAAGGACAGGGGGCCGGCAATCAGCCCCAGCATTTT
few	TRBV7-2	.	TRBJ1-5	CASSLNKGGQPQHF	TGTGCCAGCAGCTTAAACAAGGGGGGTCAGCCCCAGCATTTT
few	TRBV6-1	TRBD1	TRBJ2-3	CASSGQTGDTQYF	TGTGCCAGCAGTGGGCAGACAGGGGATACGCAGTATTTT
.	TRBV5-8	TRBD1	TRBJ1-6	CASSIGQGYNSPLHF	TGTGCCAGCAGCATTGGACAGGGGTATAATTCACCCCTCCACTTT
many	TRBV5-1	.	TRBJ2-7	CASSSSPTYEQYF	TGCGCCAGCAGCTCGAGCCCCACCTACGAGCAGTACTTC
many	TRBV10-2	TRBD2	TRBJ2-2	CASSAAGGLPGELFF	TGCGCCAGCAGTGCAGCGGGGGGGCTTCCCGGGGAGCTGTTTTTT
few	TRBV5-4	TRBD2	TRBJ2-5	CASSLDSATSKTQYF	TGTGCCAGCAGCTTGGATTCAGCGACTAGCAAGACCCAGTACTTC
once	TRBV10-3	.	TRBJ1-2	CAISESTGFGGYTF	TGTGCCATCAGTGAGTCAACCGGGTTCGGGGGCTACACCTTC
few	TRBV19	.	TRBJ2-4	CASSMGINAKNIQYF	TGTGCCAGTAGTATGGGGATTAATGCCAAAAACATTCAGTACTTC
.	TRBV27	TRBD1	TRBJ2-6	CASSWDRISGANVLTF	TGTGCCAGCAGTTGGGACAGGATCTCTGGGGCCAACGTCCTGACTTTC
.	TRBV12-3/TRBV12-4	TRBD1	TRBJ1-1	CASSRDRSTEAFF	TGTGCCAGCAGCCGGGACAGAAGCACTGAAGCTTTCTTT
few	TRBV12-3/TRBV12-4	TRBD2	TRBJ2-2	CASSLARGGRALFIGELFF	TGTGCCAGCAGTTTAGCTCGGGGCGGGAGGGCCCTTTTTATCGGGGAGCTGTTTTTT
.	TRBV29-1	.	TRBJ2-5	CSVAGLVQETQYF	TGCAGCGTCGCCGGGCTGGTACAAGAGACCCAGTACTTC
few	TRBV29-1	TRBD1	TRBJ1-1	CSVGQGTVGTEAFF	TGCAGCGTCGGACAGGGAACCGTTGGCACTGAAGCTTTCTTT
.	TRBV5-5	.	TRBJ2-3	CASSPPPASTDTQYF	TGTGCCAGCAGCCCCCCTCCGGCTAGCACAGATACGCAGTATTTT
.	TRBV20-1	.	TRBJ2-1	CSARDPSHRTSYNEQFF	TGCAGTGCTAGAGATCCGAGTCACCGAACCTCCTACAATGAGCAGTTCTTC
many	TRBV15	TRBD2	TRBJ2-3	CATSRDLASGDNTQYF	TGTGCCACCAGCAGAGATCTGGCAAGCGGGGATAATACGCAGTATTTT
few	TRBV5-1	.	TRBJ1-2	CASSLGPGANYGYTF	TGCGCCAGCAGCTTGGGGCCGGGAGCGAACTATGGCTACACCTTC
few	TRBV18	.	TRBJ1-1	CASYATSDNTEAFF	TGTGCCAGCTACGCGACAAGCGACAACACTGAAGCTTTCTTT
few	TRBV30	TRBD2	TRBJ2-1	CAWGASGRREQFF	TGTGCCTGGGGGGCTAGCGGGAGGCGGGAGCAGTTCTTC
few	TRBV10-3	.	TRBJ1-1	CAIRETGDTEAFF	TGTGCCATCAGAGAGACAGGAGACACTGAAGCTTTCTTT
many	TRBV28	TRBD1	TRBJ2-7	CASSSGQASSYEQYF	TGTGCCAGCAGCTCGGGACAGGCCAGCTCCTACGAGCAGTACTTC
few	TRBV25-1	TRBD2	TRBJ2-1	CASSEYGLAVGLHNEQFF	TGTGCCAGCAGTGAATACGGACTAGCAGTTGGGTTACACAATGAGCAGTTCTTC
few	TRBV12-3/TRBV12-4	TRBD2	TRBJ2-3	CASSFPSSDSSGGQSTDTQYF	TGTGCCAGCAGTTTCCCTTCCTCTGACTCTAGCGGGGGGCAGAGCACAGATACGCAGTATTTT
.	TRBV12-3/TRBV12-4	.	TRBJ2-3	CASSLGAGLGTDTQYF	TGTGCCAGCAGTTTAGGGGCCGGACTCGGCACAGATACGCAGTATTTT
few	TRBV7-3	TRBD2	TRBJ2-1	CASSPSLAGWNEQFF	TGTGCCAGCAGTCCTAGCCTAGCGGGATGGAATGAGCAGTTCTTC
many	TRBV2	TRBD2	TRBJ2-3	CASRAGPSTDTQYF	TGTGCCAGCAGAGCGGGGCCTAGCACAGATACGCAGTATTTT
many	TRBV29-1	TRBD1	TRBJ2-1	CSVIRTGGYIPYNEQFF	TGCAGCGTCATCAGGACAGGGGGTTATATCCCCTACAATGAGCAGTTCTTC
few	TRBV12-3/TRBV12-4	.	TRBJ1-1	CASSFGAAVNTEAFF	TGTGCCAGCAGTTTTGGGGCAGCTGTGAACACTGAAGCTTTCTTT
many	TRBV4-1	.	TRBJ1-1	CASMWDGRGTEAFF	TGCGCCAGCATGTGGGACGGCCGTGGTACTGAAGCTTTCTTT
many	TRBV6-5	TRBD1	TRBJ1-2	CASSYRDRVNYGYTF	TGTGCCAGCAGTTACCGGGACAGGGTGAACTATGGCTACACCTTC
many	TRBV12-3/TRBV12-4	.	TRBJ1-1	CASRPTGLLRAFF	TGTGCCAGCAGACCCACAGGGTTGTTGCGAGCTTTCTTT
many	TRBV2	.	TRBJ2-5	CASSQQGQETQYF	TGTGCCAGCAGCCAACAGGGCCAAGAGACCCAGTACTTC
few	TRBV6-2/TRBV6-3	.	TRBJ1-1	CASSPPRTNAATEAFF	TGTGCCAGCAGCCCGCCCCGGACAAACGCCGCCACTGAAGCTTTCTTT
.	TRBV19	.	TRBJ1-2	CASSPRAGQDYTF	TGTGCCAGTAGTCCCCGGGCAGGACAAGACTACACCTTC
many	TRBV10-3	.	TRBJ2-7	CAISAHGSGLPYEQYF	TGTGCCATCAGCGCGCACGGATCGGGTCTCCCCTACGAGCAGTACTTC
many	TRBV5-6	TRBD1	TRBJ1-1	CASSSKRGTGNTEAFF	TGTGCCAGCAGCTCAAAACGAGGGACAGGGAACACTGAAGCTTTCTTT
.	TRBV5-1	.	TRBJ2-2	CASTPANTGELFF	TGCGCCAGCACCCCAGCGAACACCGGGGAGCTGTTTTTT
many	TRBV28	.	TRBJ2-5	CASSLNPSIARETQYF	TGTGCCAGCAGTTTGAACCCCTCCATAGCCCGGGAGACCCAGTACTTC
many	TRBV11-3	.	TRBJ2-1	CASSAGNTYNEQFF	TGTGCCAGCAGTGCCGGGAATACCTACAATGAGCAGTTCTTC
few	TRBV3-1	.	TRBJ1-2	CASSQGQGNYGYTF	TGTGCCAGCAGCCAAGGGCAGGGGAACTATGGCTACACCTTC
few	TRBV18	TRBD1	TRBJ1-1	CASSPDRVVTEAFF	TGTGCCAGCTCACCGGACAGGGTCGTCACTGAAGCTTTCTTT